This record looks at one T cell receptor (beta chain) sequence and its context. The clone's antigen remains unknown. Base quality data are lacking; no much larger clone is found one base away. The source of the sample is a study of CD4 T cells in relation to SARS-CoV-2 and coronaviruses (dated by TCRdb to about 2021). The study in broad terms: In the ViraFEST assay, PBMCs were cultured with antigen for approximately eleven days, after which TCR beta CDR3s were sequenced to identify clonal expansions specific to the antigen. Across all 12 patients in the full convalescent cohort, ages ranged from 21 to 72 years, with a median of 38. Of the approximately 12 convalescent patients, 8 were male and 4 were female, and two of the subjects were Hispanic. Using patient-derived lymphoblastoid cell lines, the shared crossreactive spike epitopes were mapped to their HLA restriction. At the level of individual TCR clonotypes, the study evaluated whether memory CD4+ T cells crossreact between the spike proteins of SARS-CoV-2 and those of common cold coronaviruses. The Adaptive Biotechnologies TCR-sequencing kit was used for samples from a few pre-COVID donors and for the naive versus memory experiments, whereas the other data were Illumina-based. For other donors in the study, expansion assays were sequenced with a different, Illumina-based TCR-beta assay.

Overall study outcomes, separate from this receptor: Memory CD4+ clonotypes crossrecognizing SARS-CoV-2 and at least one common cold coronavirus spike were found in roughly 59% of donors. Since the crossreactivity analysis centred on spike protein, crossreactivity against other viral proteins was not assessed. Significantly weaker SARS-CoV-2-driven expansion was shown by crossreactive clones than by monoreactive clones, consistent with antigenic imprinting. No donor contributed both pre-pandemic and post-infection samples, which limited tracing the source of pre-existing responses. Sequencing of naive versus memory cells indicated that the assay detects memory recall responses, not primary responses primed during culture. The study was constrained by small numbers of patients and of tested TCRs.

To separate naive from memory CD4+ T cells, cryopreserved PBMCs first underwent CD4 enrichment and then EasySep naive CD4+ T cell enrichment. Sorted naive or memory CD4+ T cells (around 9.4 x 10^4) were grown at a 1:1 ratio with T cell-depleted PBMCs and CEF peptides for 10 days. Triplicate replicate wells were generally used for each peptide culture condition. PBMCs were isolated from leukapheresis product or whole blood by Ficoll-Paque PLUS gradient centrifugation. PBMCs were either cryopreserved at -140 degrees C or used fresh in the expansion assay. The QIAamp Micro DNA Kit was used to extract genomic DNA from the CD4+ T cells. At the junction V is shortened by 4 bases and J by 7 bases; bases outside the gene matches: 3. Counted from cysteine to phenylalanine, this CDR3 has 14 amino acids. Solely the CDR3 DNA is kept, with 42 bases framed from the first base. Reading the germline V gene gives CDR1 SGHTA and CDR2 FQGNSA.

CEF-cultured naive and memory CD4+ T cell DNA received survey-level immunoSEQ TCR-beta sequencing. As for the authors' bioinformatics: During preprocessing, nonproductive sequences were removed, as were CDR3s that did not start with C, did not end with F or W, or were shorter than 7 amino acids. Antigen-specific clonotypes were called with the MANAFEST web app, based on expansion relative to reference and other culture wells. A clone was considered positive if significant expansion relative to the reference culture was observed in 2 of 3 replicate wells at an FDR below 0.05. For a clone to be considered positive, significant expansion relative to all other tandem wells and an odds ratio above 5 were also required. Cultured and uncultured naive and memory CD4+ repertoires were searched for previously identified spike- and CEF-reactive CDR3s. After three terminal residues were trimmed from each end, CDR3 homology was quantified as pairwise Levenshtein distance using the stringdist R package. As stored in TCRdb, this immuneACCESS dataset retains in-frame rearrangements with V and J assigned. A fraction of the clones does not appear; measured against another copy, unresolved V genes explain less than half of the discrepancy, and the remainder lacks a known reason. V and J calls and clone size are those listed in that table; D and trimming were worked out from the DNA. This sample is represented by 30,000 to 45,000 clones; approximately 83% of them were singletons. In total, the top ten clones hold 6.6% of the sample.

What was sequenced was naive CD4+ T cells from PBMCs, cultured in vitro. Explained via the paper, the cell subset or site label denotes: naive CD4+ T cells isolated by negative enrichment. Recombination linked TRBV7-2 to TRBJ2-1, and TRBD2 matches 11 of the central bases. The TCR comes from an adult with COVID-19. For the CDR3, the sequence is CASSYTSGGNEQFF. The DNA sequence follows: TGTGCCAGCAGCTACACTAGCGGGGGTAATGAGCAGTTCTTC.